This TCR beta chain is from a study of radiation and T cells in renal cell carcinoma. Study information: Nephrectomy followed 15 Gy stereotactic body radiation by 4 weeks.

The time point denotes: baseline pretreatment blood. The treatment here: 15 Gy SBRT to primary tumor, nephrectomy 4 weeks later. Radiation-treated patients gave blood at baseline, week 2 and week 4. Clear cell pathology was present in this patient's renal cell carcinoma. As for this clone: Its antigen is not known.

Whole-study findings and limits: Top tumor clonotypes rose in blood 2 weeks post-radiation, then contracted.

The protocol was immunoSEQ multiplex PCR, while the TCRdb copy is restricted to in-frame clones and leaves out a portion. The data hold 130,000 or so clones, with less than 90% observed a single time. The input for sequencing was blood, taken from a patient whose treatment included radiotherapy and nephrectomy. The source is a woman aged 45-65 years with renal cell carcinoma.

The CDR3, as DNA: TGTGCCAGCAGTCTTGGGAACACTGAAGCTTTCTTT. Protein product: CASSLGNTEAFF. The chain couples TRBV28 to TRBJ1-1; unclear D gene. This CDR3 has 12 residues. V lost 5 bases, J lost 1 base, and 5 bases lay in between. Per germline, CDR1 MDHEN and CDR2 SYDVKM. Full variable domain (missing parts from reference TRBV28 and TRBJ1-1): DVKVTQSSRYLVKRTGEKVFLECVQDMDHENMFWYRQDPGLGLRLIYFSYDVKMKEKGDIPEGYSVSREKKERFSLILESASTNQTSMYLCASSLGNTEAFFGQGTRLTVV.